The present T cell receptor beta chain was sequenced within a study of blood T cell repertoires in COVID-19. Study as a whole: The cDNA or gDNA used as material had been derived from T cells, B-cell-depleted T cells, or PBMCs.

Per the study methods: Reference gene primer amplification yielded estimated nucleated cell counts. Sequencing used immunoSEQ multiplex PCR; TCRdb keeps in-frame clones, though not all of them. The DNA gave D and trimming, while V, J and clone size come from that table. The data contain under 14,000 clones, 70% to 90% of them singletons. The germline V gene encodes CDR1 SGHDT and CDR2 YYEEEE. The CDR3 runs to 15 residues. V was clipped by 2 bases and J by 1 base, with 9 bases between them. The gene calls are TRBV5-6 and TRBJ2-2; D is unclear. Sequencing used peripheral blood. This TCR came from a man aged 25-45 years with active or convalescent COVID-19. CDR3 sequence reads: CASSFERGNTGELFF. The CDR3, as DNA: TGTGCCAGCAGCTTCGAGAGAGGGAACACCGGGGAGCTGTTTTTT.